What follows is one TCR beta chain and its context. This CDR3 is also generated by other DNA sequences in the sample. The sample belongs to a study of blood T cell repertoires in COVID-19. Sequenced by immunoSEQ multiplex PCR; TCRdb stores in-frame clones only, minus some. The data show around 450,000 clones, roughly 90% seen once. CDR3 size: 12 residues. Germline trimming cut 8 bases from V and 14 bases from J; bases unmatched to any gene: 11. Germline V gene sequence: CDR1 SNHLY, CDR2 FYNNEI. This TCR was recovered from a woman aged 18 to 35 who had recovered from COVID-19. This sequence joins TRBV2 and TRBJ2-3, with 9 bases fitting TRBD2. Material: PBMCs or T cells enriched from blood (not recorded which). The CDR3 DNA sequence: TGTGCCAGCGGAGTACGACTAGCGGAGGCGTATTTT. Its protein is CASGVRLAEAYF.